This T cell receptor (beta chain) appears in the sequencing data of a study of T cell repertoires in cytomegalovirus infection. General observations from the study: Dominant in the ex vivo response were TCR beta clonotypes restricted by HLA-C and specific for CMV.

V lost 2 bases, J lost 2 bases, and 15 bases lay in between. CDR3 length: 16 amino acids. CDR1 SGDLS and CDR2 YYNGEE come from the germline V gene. TCRdb reprocessed the reads with MiXCR, giving one entry per CDR3 protein. The sample includes hundreds of thousands of distinct CDR3 sequences, around a third of them seen just once. In the case of this clonotype: Its antigen is unidentified.

The rearrangement links TRBV9 to TRBJ2-3; tentative D call: TRBD1 (6 bases). The specimen was cultured PBMCs, collected from culture after CMV antigen stimulation. The clonotype comes from a human donor in good health (CMV status not recorded). Some clones in this sample may be carry-over from other donors' samples. CDR3 region: CASSVRAGDVTDTQYF. CDR3 nucleotides: TGTGCCAGCAGCGTCCGGGCAGGGGATGTCACAGATACGCAGTATTTT.